The clone carrying this TCR beta chain was detected a few times. What it recognizes is unknown. The data were taken from a study of response to subunit inactivated influenza vaccine. Study-wide findings and caveats: The authors proposed limited new T cell recruitment per seasonal influenza vaccination.

TCRdb used MiXCR to reprocess the RT-PCR reads, holding one entry per CDR3 protein. The data contain around 580,000 distinct CDR3 sequences, around 13% of them singletons. The CDR3 is made up of 13 amino acids. V lost 6 bases to trimming and J lost 2 bases, with 10 bases between them. The starting material was PBMCs from blood, obtained 11 to 12 days after vaccination. The receptor was derived from a man aged 50 or older who received an inactivated influenza vaccine. The V gene is TRBV12-3 or TRBV12-4, the J gene TRBJ1-1; perhaps TRBD1 as D (6 bases). CDR3 loop: CASSGQINTEAFF. The DNA of the CDR3 is TGTGCCAGCAGCGGACAGATAAACACTGAAGCTTTCTTT.